This section outlines one TCR beta chain sequence together with its context. The antigen is unknown. In the PCR, 60 Vbeta and 13 Jbeta primers were used. Sequenced by immunoSEQ multiplex PCR; TCRdb stores in-frame clones only, minus some. The sample holds around 180,000 clones, roughly 85% seen once. The sample originates from a study of cytomegalovirus exposure and HLA in healthy donors. Study-wide results and caveats: In a later analysis, more than 15,000 TCR beta sequences were associated with HLA alleles at 0.05 false discovery rate.

The CDR3 sequence is 17 residues long. Trimming took 6 bases from V and 5 from J; bases not matched to a gene: 9. CDR1 SGHVS and CDR2 FQNEAQ come from the germline V gene. The gene calls are TRBV7-8 and TRBJ2-3, with 15 bases aligning to TRBD2. Sequences were obtained from PBMCs. The sequence was obtained from a boy aged 2 to 10 in good health and CMV-seronegative. CDR3 sequence: CASSPGTSGRRGDTQYF. CDR3 nucleotide sequence: TGTGCCAGCAGTCCCGGGACTAGCGGGAGGAGAGGAGATACGCAGTATTTT.